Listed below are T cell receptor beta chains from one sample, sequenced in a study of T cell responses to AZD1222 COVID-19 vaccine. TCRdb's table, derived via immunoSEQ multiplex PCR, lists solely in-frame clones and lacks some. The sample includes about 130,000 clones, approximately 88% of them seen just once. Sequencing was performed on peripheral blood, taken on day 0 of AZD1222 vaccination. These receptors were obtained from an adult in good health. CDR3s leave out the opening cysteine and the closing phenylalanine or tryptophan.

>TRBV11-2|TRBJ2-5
ASSLGTTGETQY
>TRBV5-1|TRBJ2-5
ASSLALAGQETQY
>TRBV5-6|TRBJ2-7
ASSPDPSGRDYEQY
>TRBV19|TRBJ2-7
ASSFVGTGVEQY
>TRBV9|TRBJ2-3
ASSSETGDTQY
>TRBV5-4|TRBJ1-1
ASSLGDNTEAF
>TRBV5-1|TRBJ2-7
ASSSTPGARSYEQY
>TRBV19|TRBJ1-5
ASNLGGPSNQPQH
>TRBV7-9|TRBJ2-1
ASSLDTSGVEQF
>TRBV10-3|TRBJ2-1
AISENLAGARGEQF
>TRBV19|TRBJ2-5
ASSIQIQETQY
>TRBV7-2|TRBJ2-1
ASSLVGLGGNEQF
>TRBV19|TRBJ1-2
ASRTGLTPGYT
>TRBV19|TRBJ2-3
ASSIKGLAGAVTDTQY